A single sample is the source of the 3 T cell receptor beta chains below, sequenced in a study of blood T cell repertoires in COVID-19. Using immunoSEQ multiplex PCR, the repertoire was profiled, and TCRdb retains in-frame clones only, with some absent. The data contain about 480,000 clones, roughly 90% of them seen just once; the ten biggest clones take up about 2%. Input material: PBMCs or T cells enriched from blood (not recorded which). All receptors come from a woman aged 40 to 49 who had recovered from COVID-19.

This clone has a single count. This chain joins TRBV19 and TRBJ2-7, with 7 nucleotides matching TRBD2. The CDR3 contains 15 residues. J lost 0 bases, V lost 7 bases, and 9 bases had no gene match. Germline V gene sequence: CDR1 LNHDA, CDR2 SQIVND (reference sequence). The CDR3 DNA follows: TGTGCCAGTACTCTCCAGGCTAGCGGCTCCTACGAGCAGTACTTC. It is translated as CASTLQASGSYEQYF.

CDR3 sequence: CASSWRTSGKADTQYF. CDR3 nucleotide sequence: TGTGCCAGCAGCTGGCGGACTAGCGGGAAAGCAGATACGCAGTATTTT. The chain couples TRBV5-4 to TRBJ2-3, with 12 bases identical to TRBD2. Germline CDR1 reads SGHNT; CDR2 reads YYREEE (reference sequence). The V segment lost 3 bases and the J segment 4 bases; nucleotides outside the gene matches: 6. CDR3 length equals 16 residues.

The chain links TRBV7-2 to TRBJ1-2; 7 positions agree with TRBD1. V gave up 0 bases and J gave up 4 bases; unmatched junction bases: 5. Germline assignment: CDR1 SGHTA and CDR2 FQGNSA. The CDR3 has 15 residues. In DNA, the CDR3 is TGTGCCAGCAGCTTAGCCTCCCAGGGGGTCTATGGCTACACCTTC. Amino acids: CASSLASQGVYGYTF.